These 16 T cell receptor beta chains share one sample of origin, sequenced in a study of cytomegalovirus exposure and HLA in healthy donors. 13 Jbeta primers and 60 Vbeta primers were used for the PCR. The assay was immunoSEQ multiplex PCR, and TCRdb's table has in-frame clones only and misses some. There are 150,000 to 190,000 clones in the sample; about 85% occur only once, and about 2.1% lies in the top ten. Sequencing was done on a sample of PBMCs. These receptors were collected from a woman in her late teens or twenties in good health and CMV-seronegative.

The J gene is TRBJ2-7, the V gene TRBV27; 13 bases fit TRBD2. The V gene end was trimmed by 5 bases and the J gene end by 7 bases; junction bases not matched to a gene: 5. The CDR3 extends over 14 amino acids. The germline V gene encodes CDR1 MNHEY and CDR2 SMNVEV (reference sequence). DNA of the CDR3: TGTGCCAGCAGTGCGGGACTAGCGGGACTTGAGCAGTACTTC. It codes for CASSAGLAGLEQYF.

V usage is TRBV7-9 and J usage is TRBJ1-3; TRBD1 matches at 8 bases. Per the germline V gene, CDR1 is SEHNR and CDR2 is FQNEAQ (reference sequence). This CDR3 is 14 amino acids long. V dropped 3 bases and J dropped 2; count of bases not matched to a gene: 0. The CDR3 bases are TGTGCCAGCAGCTTGACAGGGGCTGGAAACACCATATATTTT. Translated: CASSLTGAGNTIYF.

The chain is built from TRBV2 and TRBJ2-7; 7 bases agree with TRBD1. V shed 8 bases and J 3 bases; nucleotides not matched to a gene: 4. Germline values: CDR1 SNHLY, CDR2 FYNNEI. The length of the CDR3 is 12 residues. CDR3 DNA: TGTGCCAGCGGACAGGAATACTACGAGCAGTACTTC. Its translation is CASGQEYYEQYF.

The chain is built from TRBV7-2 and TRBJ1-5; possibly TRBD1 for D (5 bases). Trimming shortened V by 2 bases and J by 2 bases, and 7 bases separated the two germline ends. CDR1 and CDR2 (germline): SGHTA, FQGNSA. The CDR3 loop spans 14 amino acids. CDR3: CASSLWGGNQPQHF. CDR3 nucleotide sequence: TGTGCCAGCAGCTTATGGGGGGGCAATCAGCCCCAGCATTTT. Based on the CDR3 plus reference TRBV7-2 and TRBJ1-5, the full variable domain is GAGVSQSPSNKVTEKGKDVELRCDPISGHTALYWYRQSLGQGLEFLIYFQGNSAPDKSGLPSDRFSAERTGGSVSTLTIQRTQQEDSAVYLCASSLWGGNQPQHFGDGTRLSIL.

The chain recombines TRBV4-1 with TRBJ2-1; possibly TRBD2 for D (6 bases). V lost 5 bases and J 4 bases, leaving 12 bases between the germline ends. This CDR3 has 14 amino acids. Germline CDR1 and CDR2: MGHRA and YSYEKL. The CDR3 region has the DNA TGCGCCAGCAGCTCTCCTGGAGGGTACAATGAGCAGTTCTTC. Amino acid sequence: CASSSPGGYNEQFF.

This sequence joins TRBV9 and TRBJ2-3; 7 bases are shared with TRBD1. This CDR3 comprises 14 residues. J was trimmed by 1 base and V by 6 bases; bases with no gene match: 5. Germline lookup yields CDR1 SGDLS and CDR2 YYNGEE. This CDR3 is CASTSGQGTDTQYF. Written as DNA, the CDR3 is TGTGCCAGCACCTCAGGACAGGGCACAGATACGCAGTATTTT. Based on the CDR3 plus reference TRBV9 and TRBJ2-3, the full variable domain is DSGVTQTPKHLITATGQRVTLRCSPRSGDLSVYWYQQSLDQGLQFLIQYYNGEERAKGNILERFSAQQFPDLHSELNLSSLELGDSALYFCASTSGQGTDTQYFGPGTRLTVL.

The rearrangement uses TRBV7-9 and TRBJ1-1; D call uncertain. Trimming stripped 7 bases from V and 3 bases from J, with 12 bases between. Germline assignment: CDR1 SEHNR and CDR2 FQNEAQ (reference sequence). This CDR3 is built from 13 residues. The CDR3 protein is CASIEGSHTEAFF. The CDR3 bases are TGTGCCAGCATTGAGGGCTCGCACACTGAAGCTTTCTTT.

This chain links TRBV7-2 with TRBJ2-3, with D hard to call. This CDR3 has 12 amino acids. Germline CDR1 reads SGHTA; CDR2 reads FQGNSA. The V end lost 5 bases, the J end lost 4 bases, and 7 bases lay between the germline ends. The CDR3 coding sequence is TGTGCCAGCAGCGCGCCGGCAGATACGCAGTATTTT. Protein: CASSAPADTQYF. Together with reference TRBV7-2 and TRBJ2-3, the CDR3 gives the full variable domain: GAGVSQSPSNKVTEKGKDVELRCDPISGHTALYWYRQSLGQGLEFLIYFQGNSAPDKSGLPSDRFSAERTGGSVSTLTIQRTQQEDSAVYLCASSAPADTQYFGPGTRLTVL.

CDR3 sequence reads: CASSKFLATYEQYF. DNA of the CDR3: TGTGCCAGCAGCAAGTTTCTAGCTACCTACGAGCAGTACTTC. The chain employs TRBV21-1 and TRBJ2-7; TRBD2, the table's D call, lacks a check against the DNA. TRBV21-1 is a recognized pseudogene. The CDR3 sequence is 14 residues long.

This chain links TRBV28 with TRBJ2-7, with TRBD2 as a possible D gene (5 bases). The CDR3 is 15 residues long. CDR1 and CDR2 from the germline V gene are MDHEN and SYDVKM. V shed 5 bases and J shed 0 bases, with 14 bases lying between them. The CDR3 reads CASSPLEVSSYEQYF. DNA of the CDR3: TGTGCCAGCAGTCCATTGGAGGTGAGCTCCTACGAGCAGTACTTC.

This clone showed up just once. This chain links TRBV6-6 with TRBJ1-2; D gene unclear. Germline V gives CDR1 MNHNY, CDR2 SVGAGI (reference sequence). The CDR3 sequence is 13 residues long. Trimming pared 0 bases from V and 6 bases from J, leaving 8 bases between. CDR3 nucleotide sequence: TGTGCCAGCAGTTACTCGAACTTAAATGGCTACACCTTC. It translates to CASSYSNLNGYTF.

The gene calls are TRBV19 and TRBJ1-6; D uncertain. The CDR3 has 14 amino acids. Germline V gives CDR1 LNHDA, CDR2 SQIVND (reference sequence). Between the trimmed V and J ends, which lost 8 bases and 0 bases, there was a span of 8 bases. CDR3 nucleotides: TGTGCCAGTTGGTCGAGCTCCTATAATTCACCCCTCCACTTT. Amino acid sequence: CASWSSSYNSPLHF.

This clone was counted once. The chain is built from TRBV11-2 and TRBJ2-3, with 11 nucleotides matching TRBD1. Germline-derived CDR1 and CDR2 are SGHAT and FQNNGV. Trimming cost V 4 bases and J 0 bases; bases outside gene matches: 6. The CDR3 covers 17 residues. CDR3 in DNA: TGTGCCAGCAGCTCGGGACAGGGGGGGACCAGCACAGATACGCAGTATTTT. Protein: CASSSGQGGTSTDTQYF.

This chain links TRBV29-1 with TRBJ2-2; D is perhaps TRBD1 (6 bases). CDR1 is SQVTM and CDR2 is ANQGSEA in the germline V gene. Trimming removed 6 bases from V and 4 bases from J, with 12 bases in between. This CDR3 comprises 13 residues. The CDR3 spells CSVMGARTGELFF. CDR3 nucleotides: TGCAGCGTGATGGGGGCCCGCACCGGGGAGCTGTTTTTT.

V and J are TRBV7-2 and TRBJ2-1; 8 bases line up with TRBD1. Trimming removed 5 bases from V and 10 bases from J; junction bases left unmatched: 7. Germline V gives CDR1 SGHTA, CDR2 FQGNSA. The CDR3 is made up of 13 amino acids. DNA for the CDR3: TGTGCCAGCAGCCTCCAGGGGGCATGGGAGCAGTTCTTC. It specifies CASSLQGAWEQFF.

The CDR3 nucleotides are TGTGCCAGCAGCTTCTCGCGGGGCCAAGAGACCCAGTACTTC. Amino acid sequence: CASSFSRGQETQYF. This chain joins TRBV7-2 and TRBJ2-5, with a tentative D call TRBD2 (6 bases). Germline CDR1 reads SGHTA; CDR2 reads FQGNSA. The CDR3 consists of 14 residues. Trimming shortened V by 3 bases and J by 1 base, and 9 bases separated the two germline ends.